Following are 9 T cell receptor beta chains from one sample sequenced in a study of PD-1 blockade in classical Hodgkin lymphoma. Time point described: cycle 4 day 1 (C4D1), after 5 to 7 weeks of nivolumab. Each of the patients experienced relapse following autologous stem cell transplantation, and their brentuximab vedotin exposure differed. The protocol was immunoSEQ multiplex PCR, while the TCRdb copy is restricted to in-frame clones and leaves out a portion. The repertoire consists of about 96,000 clones, with more than 85% occurring once and the leading ten covering just under 2%. The sample here was peripheral blood mononuclear cells (PBMCs), taken before the fourth cycle of nivolumab. These receptors were collected from a human donor with classical Hodgkin lymphoma.

The chain is built from TRBV6-4 and TRBJ2-5, with unresolved D. The CDR3 is made up of 20 amino acids. Germline CDR1 MRHNA, CDR2 SNTAGT. Trimming removed 0 bases at V and 3 bases at J, with 26 bases between. CDR3 amino acids: CASSDSRLSSTSSPKETQYF. The CDR3 DNA sequence: TGTGCCAGCAGTGACTCGAGACTTTCCTCGACCTCGTCCCCTAAAGAGACCCAGTACTTC.

The chain recombines TRBV11-2 with TRBJ2-7; 9 bases are a match to TRBD2. This CDR3 is 15 amino acids long. Losses at the gene ends were 0 bases for V and 2 bases for J; bases not matched to a gene: 2. Germline-derived CDR1 and CDR2 are SGHAT and FQNNGV. CDR3 sequence reads: CASSLEVAGAYEQYF. CDR3 DNA sequence: TGTGCCAGCAGCTTAGAAGTAGCGGGAGCCTACGAGCAGTACTTC.

The V call is TRBV27, the J call TRBJ2-7; D is ambiguous. Germline V lookup: CDR1 MNHEY, CDR2 SMNVEV (reference sequence). The CDR3 is 15 amino acids. V gave up 2 bases and J gave up 1 base, with 12 bases separating them. Written as DNA, the CDR3 is TGTGCCAGCAGTTTAGCGCCCGATTCTTCCTACGAGCAGTACTTC. It codes for CASSLAPDSSYEQYF.

This clone was detected once. The rearrangement uses TRBV10-2 and TRBJ1-1, with TRBD1 identical over 7 bases. V was pared by 0 bases and J by 1 base, with 2 bases of the junction left unmatched. The CDR3 has 15 residues. Germline assignment: CDR1 WSHSY and CDR2 SAAADI. This CDR3 reads CASSESGTANTEAFF. The CDR3 DNA reads as TGCGCCAGCAGTGAGTCTGGGACAGCGAACACTGAAGCTTTCTTT.

CDR3 sequence: CASSLALVDSYEQYF. In nucleotides, the CDR3 is TGTGCCAGCAGCTTAGCGCTGGTGGATTCATACGAGCAGTACTTC. This chain links TRBV7-9 with TRBJ2-7; D is unclear. The CDR3 is 15 residues long. The V end was cut by 0 bases, the J end by 4 bases, with 13 bases between. From germline, CDR1 is SEHNR and CDR2 FQNEAQ (reference sequence).

The chain has TRBV9 and TRBJ1-3; 7 positions match TRBD1. J gave up 5 bases and V 1 base, and 3 bases lay outside the gene matches. CDR1 SGDLS and CDR2 YYNGEE come from the germline V gene. The CDR3 length is 14 residues. The CDR3 is CASSVIGGRNTIYF. CDR3 nucleotides: TGTGCCAGCAGCGTAATAGGGGGCCGAAACACCATATATTTT.

V usage is TRBV11-2 and J usage is TRBJ2-7; D might be TRBD1 (6 bases). Trimming stripped 6 bases from V and 2 bases from J, with 14 bases between. The CDR3 runs 14 residues. Germline V gene data show CDR1 as SGHAT and CDR2 as FQNNGV. CDR3 sequence reads: CASRAPGQTYEQYF. CDR3 sequence (DNA): TGTGCCAGCAGAGCGCCGGGACAAACCTACGAGCAGTACTTC. The variable domain in full, with the rest retrieved from reference TRBV11-2 and TRBJ2-7, is EAGVAQSPRYKIIEKRQSVAFWCNPISGHATLYWYQQILGQGPKLLIQFQNNGVVDDSQLPKDRFSAERLKGVDSTLKIQPAKLEDSAVYLCASRAPGQTYEQYFGPGTRLTVT.

This chain connects TRBV7-9 to TRBJ2-3; D remains unclear. The V end lost 4 bases, the J end lost 0 bases, and 5 bases lay between the germline ends. The germline gives CDR1 SEHNR, CDR2 FQNEAQ (reference sequence). This CDR3 region has 13 residues. The chain's CDR3 is CASSSPSTDTQYF. The CDR3 DNA follows: TGTGCCAGCAGCTCCCCCAGCACAGATACGCAGTATTTT.

This chain joins TRBV30 and TRBJ1-3, with D hard to call. CDR1 is GTSNPN and CDR2 is SVGIG in the germline V gene (reference sequence). CDR3 length: 15 amino acids. Trimming cost V 2 bases and J 0 bases, with 11 bases left between them. The CDR3 sequence is CAWSLGKLSGNTIYF. As DNA, the CDR3 is TGTGCCTGGAGTCTGGGTAAACTCTCTGGAAACACCATATATTTT.